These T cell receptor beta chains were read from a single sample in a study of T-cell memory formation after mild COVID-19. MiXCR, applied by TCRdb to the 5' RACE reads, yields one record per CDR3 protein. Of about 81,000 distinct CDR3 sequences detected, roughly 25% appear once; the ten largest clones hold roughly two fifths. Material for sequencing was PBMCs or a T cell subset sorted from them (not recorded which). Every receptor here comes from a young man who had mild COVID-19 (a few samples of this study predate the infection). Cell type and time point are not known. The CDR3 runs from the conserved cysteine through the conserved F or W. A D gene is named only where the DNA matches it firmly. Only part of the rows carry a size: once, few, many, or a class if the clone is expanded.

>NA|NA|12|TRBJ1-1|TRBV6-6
CASTRGDTEAFF
TGTGCCAGCACCCGGGGGGACACTGAAGCTTTCTTT
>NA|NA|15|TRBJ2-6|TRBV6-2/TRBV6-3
CASSSGLTGANVLTF
TGTGCCAGCAGTTCAGGGTTAACTGGGGCCAACGTCCTGACTTTC
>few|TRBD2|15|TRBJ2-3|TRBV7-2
CASSVTSGGSDTQYF
TGTGCCAGCAGCGTGACTAGCGGGGGCTCAGATACGCAGTATTTT
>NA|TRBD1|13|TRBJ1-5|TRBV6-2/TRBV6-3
CASSLTGNQPQHF
TGTGCCAGCAGTTTGACAGGGAATCAGCCCCAGCATTTT
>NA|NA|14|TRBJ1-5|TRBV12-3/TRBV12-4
CASSLGWVSQPQHF
TGTGCCAGCAGTTTAGGGTGGGTCAGCCAGCCCCAGCATTTT
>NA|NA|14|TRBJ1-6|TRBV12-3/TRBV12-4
CASSPRVPMPPLHF
TGTGCCAGCAGCCCCCGGGTCCCAATGCCACCCCTCCACTTT
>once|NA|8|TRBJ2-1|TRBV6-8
CASHREFF
TGTGCCAGCCATCGAGAGTTCTTC
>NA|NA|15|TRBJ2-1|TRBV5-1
CASSFRLSSYNEQFF
TGCGCCAGCAGCTTCCGATTAAGCTCCTACAATGAGCAGTTCTTC
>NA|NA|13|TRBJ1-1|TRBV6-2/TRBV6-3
CASSYSASTEAFF
TGTGCCAGCAGTTACTCGGCTAGCACTGAAGCTTTCTTT
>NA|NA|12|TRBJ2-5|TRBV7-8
CASSLEDQTQYF
TGTGCCAGCAGCTTAGAGGACCAGACCCAGTACTTC
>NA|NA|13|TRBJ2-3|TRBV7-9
CASSRKGTDTQYF
TGTGCCAGCAGCAGAAAAGGTACAGATACGCAGTATTTT
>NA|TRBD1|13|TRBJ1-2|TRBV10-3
CATQDRGRDGYTF
TGTGCCACTCAAGACAGGGGTCGGGATGGCTACACCTTC
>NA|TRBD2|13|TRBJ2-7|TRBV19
CASSMGLAGEQYF
TGTGCCAGTAGTATGGGACTAGCTGGGGAGCAGTACTTC
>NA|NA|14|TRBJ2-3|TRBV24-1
CATSDFRVSDTQYF
TGTGCCACCAGTGATTTCCGGGTCTCGGATACGCAGTATTTT
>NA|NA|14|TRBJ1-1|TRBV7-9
CASSLERRNTEAFF
TGTGCCAGCAGCTTAGAACGTCGGAACACTGAAGCTTTCTTT
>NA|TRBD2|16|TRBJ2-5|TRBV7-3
CASSLRSGGPGETQYF
TGTGCCAGCAGCTTAAGAAGCGGGGGGCCTGGGGAGACCCAGTACTTC
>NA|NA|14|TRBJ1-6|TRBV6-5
CASSYLADNSPLHF
TGTGCCAGCAGTTACTTAGCGGATAATTCACCCCTCCACTTT
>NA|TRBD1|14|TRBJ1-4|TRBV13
CASSEKNRGWKLFF
TGTGCCAGCAGCGAGAAGAACAGGGGGTGGAAACTGTTTTTT
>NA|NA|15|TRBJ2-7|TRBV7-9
CASSLSTSQSYEQYF
TGTGCCAGCAGCTTATCCACTTCTCAGTCCTACGAGCAGTACTTC
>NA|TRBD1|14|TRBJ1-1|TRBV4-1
CASSQTGANTEAFF
TGCGCCAGCAGCCAGACAGGGGCGAACACTGAAGCTTTCTTT
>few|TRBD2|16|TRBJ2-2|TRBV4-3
CASSQDPSGGAGELFF
TGCGCCAGCAGCCAAGATCCTAGCGGGGGGGCCGGGGAGCTGTTTTTT
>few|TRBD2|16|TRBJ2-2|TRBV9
CASSVVAGGFTGELFF
TGTGCCAGCAGCGTAGTAGCGGGGGGTTTTACCGGGGAGCTGTTTTTT
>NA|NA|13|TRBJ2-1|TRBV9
CASSFGGGFPAIF
TGTGCCAGCAGCTTTGGGGGGGGCTTCCCCGCGATCTTC
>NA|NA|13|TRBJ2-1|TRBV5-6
CASSLRAYNEQFF
TGTGCCAGCAGCTTGAGGGCCTACAATGAGCAGTTCTTC
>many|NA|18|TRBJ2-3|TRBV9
CASSPRRGAAYFTDTQYF
TGTGCCAGCAGCCCACGGAGGGGGGCAGCGTACTTCACAGATACGCAGTATTTT
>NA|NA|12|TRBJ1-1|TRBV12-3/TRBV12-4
CASSLGSGEAFF
TGTGCCAGCAGTTTAGGGTCAGGGGAAGCTTTCTTT
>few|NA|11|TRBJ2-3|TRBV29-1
CSLHRTDTQYF
TGCAGCCTTCATCGCACAGATACGCAGTATTTT
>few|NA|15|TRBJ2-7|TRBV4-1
CASSQRQGGVSEQYF
TGCGCCAGCAGCCAGCGACAGGGCGGGGTGAGCGAGCAGTACTTC